The 9 T cell receptor beta chains given below trace back to one sample, sequenced in a study of blood T cell repertoires in COVID-19. Produced via immunoSEQ multiplex PCR; TCRdb's table is partial and in-frame only. The sample lists under 400,000 clones, more than 70% occurring once. The sample consisted of peripheral blood. The receptors stem from a woman aged 60-75 years with COVID-19, enrolled during active disease.

The rearrangement uses TRBV6-5 and TRBJ2-5; TRBD1 agrees at 7 bases. This CDR3 has 13 residues. The trim removed 8 bases at V and 5 bases at J, leaving 8 bases unmatched. Germline CDR1 is MNHEY and CDR2 is SVGAGI. As DNA, the CDR3 is TGTGCCAGCCGTCGACAGGGTCTGGAGACCCAGTACTTC. It specifies CASRRQGLETQYF.

The rearrangement uses TRBV6-4 and TRBJ2-2; tentatively, D is TRBD1 (5 bases). This CDR3 has 13 residues. V lost 6 bases to trimming and J lost 3 bases, with 8 bases between them. Germline values: CDR1 MRHNA, CDR2 SNTAGT. CDR3 sequence reads: CASRTEYTGELFF. As DNA, the CDR3 is TGTGCCAGCAGGACAGAATACACCGGGGAGCTGTTTTTT.

Concerning this clone: Germline and junction disagree at one end, which may indicate a read error. The chain links TRBV6-5 to TRBJ1-2; no clear D gene. CDR1 is MNHEY, CDR2 SVGAGI, per germline. This CDR3 is built from 13 residues. DNA of the CDR3: TGTGCCAGCAGTTACTCGAGGGCCGACCCCAAGCATTTC. Translating gives CASSYSRADPKHF.

The chain joins TRBV6-5 to TRBJ1-3; D might be TRBD1 (6 bases). The ends were cut back, 6 bases at V and 1 base at J, with 13 bases in the middle. Germline CDR1 reads MNHEY; CDR2 reads SVGAGI. This CDR3 has 15 amino acids. CDR3 nucleotides: TGTGCCAGCAGGATAACAGGGTTTTCTGGAAACACCATATATTTT. As protein: CASRITGFSGNTIYF.

This chain links TRBV9 with TRBJ1-5; weak D call: TRBD1 (6 bases). The germline V gene has CDR1 SGDLS and CDR2 YYNGEE. The CDR3 has 15 amino acids. Between the trimmed V and J ends, which lost 0 bases and 2 bases, there was a span of 9 bases. The CDR3 spells CASSVAGDGNQPQHF. DNA for the CDR3: TGTGCCAGCAGCGTAGCAGGGGACGGCAATCAGCCCCAGCATTTT.

The V gene is TRBV5-8, the J gene TRBJ1-4; TRBD1 aligns across 7 bases. CDR3 length: 17 amino acids. The junction had 10 bases not matched to a gene; V was cut back by 0 bases and J by 5 bases. CDR1 and CDR2 from the germline V gene are SGHTS and YDEGEE. CDR3 in amino acids: CASSLATGLGLNEKLFF. The CDR3, as DNA: TGTGCCAGCAGCTTGGCGACAGGGTTGGGGTTGAATGAAAAACTGTTTTTT.

V gene TRBV28 combines with J gene TRBJ1-1; D is perhaps TRBD1 (6 bases). The germline gives CDR1 MDHEN, CDR2 SYDVKM. The CDR3 runs 14 residues. V was pared by 6 bases and J by 6 bases, with 17 bases between. The CDR3 loop is CASSRTPGQPEAFF. In DNA, the CDR3 is TGTGCCAGCAGCCGAACCCCGGGACAACCTGAAGCTTTCTTT. Looking up the rest from reference TRBV28 and TRBJ1-1 gives the full variable domain: DVKVTQSSRYLVKRTGEKVFLECVQDMDHENMFWYRQDPGLGLRLIYFSYDVKMKEKGDIPEGYSVSREKKERFSLILESASTNQTSMYLCASSRTPGQPEAFFGQGTRLTVV.

The V gene is TRBV18, the J gene TRBJ2-7, with TRBD2 as a possible D gene (5 bases). CDR1 is KGHSH and CDR2 is LQKENI in the germline V gene. This CDR3 contains 13 residues. V was pared by 4 bases and J by 2 bases, with 9 bases between. The CDR3 region is CASSQEETYEQYF. CDR3 coding DNA: TGTGCCAGCTCACAGGAGGAAACCTACGAGCAGTACTTC.

This rearrangement joins TRBV18 to TRBJ1-1; no firm D call. From germline, CDR1 is KGHSH and CDR2 LQKENI. Trimming pared 2 bases from V and 4 bases from J, leaving 5 bases between. The CDR3 contains 12 residues. Written as DNA, the CDR3 is TGTGCCAGCTCACCAGTGGCCACTGAAGCTTTCTTT. Its protein is CASSPVATEAFF.